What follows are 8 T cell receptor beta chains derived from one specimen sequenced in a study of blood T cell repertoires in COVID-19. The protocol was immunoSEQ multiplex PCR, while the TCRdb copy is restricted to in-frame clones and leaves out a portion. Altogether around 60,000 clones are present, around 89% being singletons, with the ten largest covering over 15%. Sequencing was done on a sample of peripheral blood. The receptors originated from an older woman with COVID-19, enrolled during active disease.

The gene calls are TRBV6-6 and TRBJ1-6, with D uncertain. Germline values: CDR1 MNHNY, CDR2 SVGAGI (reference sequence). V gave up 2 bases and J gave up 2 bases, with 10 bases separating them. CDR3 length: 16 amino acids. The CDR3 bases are TGTGCCAGCAGTTACGAAGGGAGCACCTATAATTCACCCCTCCACTTT. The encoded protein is CASSYEGSTYNSPLHF.

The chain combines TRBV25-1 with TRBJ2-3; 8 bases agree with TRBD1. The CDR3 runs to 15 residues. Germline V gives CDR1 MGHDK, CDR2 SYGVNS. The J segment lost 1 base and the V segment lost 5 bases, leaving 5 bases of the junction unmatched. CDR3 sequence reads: CASSHPDRGTDTQYF. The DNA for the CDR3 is TGTGCCAGCAGTCATCCGGACAGGGGCACAGATACGCAGTATTTT.

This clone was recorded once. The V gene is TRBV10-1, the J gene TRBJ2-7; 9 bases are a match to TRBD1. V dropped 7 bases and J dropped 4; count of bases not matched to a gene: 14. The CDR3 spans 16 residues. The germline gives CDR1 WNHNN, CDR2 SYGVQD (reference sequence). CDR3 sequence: CASTVCSGTGTYEQYF. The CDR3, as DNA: TGCGCCAGCACCGTCTGTTCCGGGACAGGGACGTACGAGCAGTACTTC.

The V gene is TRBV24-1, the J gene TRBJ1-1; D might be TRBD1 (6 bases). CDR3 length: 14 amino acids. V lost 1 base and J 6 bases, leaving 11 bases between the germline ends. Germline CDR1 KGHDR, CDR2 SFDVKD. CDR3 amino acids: CATSDLGGRAEAFF. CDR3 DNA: TGTGCCACCAGTGATTTAGGGGGGAGGGCTGAAGCTTTCTTT.

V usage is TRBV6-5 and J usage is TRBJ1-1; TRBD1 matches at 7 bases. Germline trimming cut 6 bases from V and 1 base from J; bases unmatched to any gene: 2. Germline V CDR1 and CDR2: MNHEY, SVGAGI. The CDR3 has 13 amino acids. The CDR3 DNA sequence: TGTGCCAGCAGCCGGGACAGGAACACTGAAGCTTTCTTT. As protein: CASSRDRNTEAFF.

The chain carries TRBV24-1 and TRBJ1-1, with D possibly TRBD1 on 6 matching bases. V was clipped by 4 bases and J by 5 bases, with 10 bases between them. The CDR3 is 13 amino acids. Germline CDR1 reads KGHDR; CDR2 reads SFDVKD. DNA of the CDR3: TGTGCCACCAGTGACCTGAGGGGGACTGAAGCTTTCTTT. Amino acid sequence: CATSDLRGTEAFF.

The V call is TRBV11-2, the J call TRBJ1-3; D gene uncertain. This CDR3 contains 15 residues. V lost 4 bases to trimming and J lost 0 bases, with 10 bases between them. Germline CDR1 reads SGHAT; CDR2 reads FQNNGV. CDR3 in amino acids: CASSYGRGSGNTIYF. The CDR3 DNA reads TGTGCCAGCAGCTACGGTCGGGGCTCTGGAAACACCATATATTTT.

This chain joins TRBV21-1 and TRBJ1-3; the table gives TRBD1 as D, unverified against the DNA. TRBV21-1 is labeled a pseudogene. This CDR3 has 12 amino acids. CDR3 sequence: CASGRSGNTIYF. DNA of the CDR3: TGTGCCAGCGGGCGCTCTGGAAACACCATATATTTT.